A single sample gave rise to the 29 T cell receptor beta chains below, sequenced in a study of neurological immune-mediated disorders. MiXCR, run by TCRdb on the 5' RACE reads, gives a single entry per CDR3 protein. The sample holds 50,000 or so distinct CDR3 sequences, roughly 24% seen once. The specimen sequenced was PBMCs. The receptors were sampled from a woman aged 70-85 years in good health.

This clonotype was seen ten or more times. The chain employs TRBV20-1 and TRBJ2-7; 13 bases line up with TRBD2. V shed 4 bases and J 1 base; nucleotides not matched to a gene: 4. The germline V gene encodes CDR1 DFQATT and CDR2 SNEGSKA (reference sequence). The CDR3 is 15 residues long. The CDR3 loop is CSAIRTSGSSYEQYF. Written as DNA, the CDR3 is TGCAGTGCTATAAGGACTAGCGGGAGTTCCTACGAGCAGTACTTC.

This clonotype was seen many times. The rearrangement uses TRBV7-2 and TRBJ2-1; 12 nucleotides line up with TRBD2. With V trimmed by 4 bases and J by 7 bases, 5 bases remained unmatched. The CDR3 has 15 residues. Germline V CDR1 and CDR2: SGHTA, FQGNSA. CDR3 residues: CASSSGLAGSNEQFF. The DNA of the CDR3 is TGTGCCAGCAGCTCGGGACTAGCGGGTTCAAATGAGCAGTTCTTC.

This clonotype has ten or more counts. The rearrangement joins TRBV29-1 to TRBJ2-5; D gene unclear. Trimming left V 1 base short and J 4 bases short, with 7 bases between. Germline V gene data show CDR1 as SQVTM and CDR2 as ANQGSEA. The CDR3 extends over 12 amino acids. In DNA, the CDR3 is TGCAGCGTTGAAGCCTCTCGAGAGACCCAGTACTTC. Its protein product is CSVEASRETQYF.

This chain links TRBV12-3 or TRBV12-4 with TRBJ2-3; D ambiguous. CDR3 size: 12 residues. Trimming left V 3 bases short and J 4 bases short, with 5 bases between. The CDR3 DNA reads as TGTGCCAGCAGTTTTCAACCAGATACGCAGTATTTT. This sequence encodes CASSFQPDTQYF.

This sequence joins TRBV7-3 and TRBJ2-7; possible D gene TRBD2, 7 bases. Germline values: CDR1 SGHTA, CDR2 FQGTGA. The CDR3 is 15 residues long. The V end lost 4 bases, the J end lost 1 base, and 14 bases lay between the germline ends. CDR3 loop: CASSSLGGGSYEQYF. CDR3 nucleotide sequence: TGTGCCAGCAGCTCCCTAGGGGGAGGGTCCTACGAGCAGTACTTC.

This clonotype has at least ten counts. The J gene is TRBJ2-5, the V gene TRBV10-3, with 12 nucleotides matching TRBD2. The CDR3 has 16 residues. CDR1 ENHRY and CDR2 SYGVKD come from the germline V gene. Trimming at V came to 0 bases and at J to 5 bases, leaving 4 bases not matched to a gene. CDR3 protein: CAISESTSGSGETQYF. The CDR3 nucleotides are TGTGCCATCAGTGAGTCGACTAGCGGGAGTGGCGAGACCCAGTACTTC.

Many counts were recorded for this clonotype. This chain joins TRBV4-1 and TRBJ2-4, with 12 bases fitting TRBD2. The CDR3 spans 16 residues. Trimming at V came to 1 base and at J to 13 bases, leaving 11 bases not matched to a gene. The germline CDR1 and CDR2 sequences are MGHRA and YSYEKL. Written as DNA, the CDR3 is TGCGCCAGCAGCCAAGCCGGTAGGACTAGCGGGACCCCCCAGTACTTC. Amino acids: CASSQAGRTSGTPQYF.

This clonotype has a count of ten or more. The V gene is TRBV4-3, the J gene TRBJ2-3; the D gene could be TRBD1 or TRBD2 (5 bases each). The CDR3 is made up of 14 amino acids. The V gene's germline CDR1 is LGHNA and CDR2 YSLEER. Deletions cut 0 bases from V and 2 bases from J, with 6 bases between. As DNA, the CDR3 is TGCGCCAGCAGCCAAGAGGGGACCACAGATACGCAGTATTTT. It codes for CASSQEGTTDTQYF.

At least ten counts were recorded for this clonotype. The chain links TRBV3-1 to TRBJ2-2; D may match TRBD1 or TRBD2 (5 bases each). Germline loops: CDR1 LGHDT, CDR2 YNNKEL (reference sequence). V was pared by 8 bases and J by 7 bases, with 5 bases between. The length of the CDR3 is 10 residues. The CDR3 DNA follows: TGTGCCAGCGGGGGCGGGGAGCTGTTTTTT. Translated, it gives CASGGGELFF.

This clonotype appeared many times. The chain carries TRBV20-1 and TRBJ2-7, with 9 bases fitting TRBD1. J was trimmed by 5 bases and V by 0 bases; bases with no gene match: 8. The CDR3 is 15 amino acids. Germline CDR1 is DFQATT and CDR2 is SNEGSKA (reference sequence). DNA of the CDR3: TGCAGTGCTAGAGATCCAGGACAGGGGAATGACGAGCAGTACTTC. Encoded protein: CSARDPGQGNDEQYF.

To note about this clonotype: This may be a read error: a much more frequent sequence differs by one nucleotide. The V gene is TRBV7-6, the J gene TRBJ2-5; D ambiguous. The V gene's germline CDR1 is SGHVS and CDR2 FNYEAQ. The CDR3 consists of 15 residues. This chain's CDR3 is CTSSLGWGSRETQYF. CDR3 sequence (DNA): TGTACCAGCAGCTTAGGATGGGGATCAAGGGAGACCCAGTACTTC. The variable domain in full, with the rest retrieved from reference TRBV7-6 and TRBJ2-5, is GAGVSQSPRYKVTKRGQDVALRCDPISGHVSLYWYRQALGQGPEFLTYFNYEAQQDKSGLPNDRFSAERPEGSISTLTIQRTEQRDSAMYRCTSSLGWGSRETQYFGPGTRLLVL.

J is TRBJ2-2 and V is TRBV18; no firm D call. Germline V gene sequence: CDR1 KGHSH, CDR2 LQKENI. Trimming cost V 6 bases and J 3 bases, with 11 bases left between them. This CDR3 has 14 amino acids. CDR3 region: CASSLLRDTGELFF. The CDR3 nucleotides are TGTGCCAGCTCCCTCTTACGCGACACCGGGGAGCTGTTTTTT.

This clonotype was counted only a few times. V usage is TRBV20-1 and J usage is TRBJ2-2; 7 bases match TRBD2. This CDR3 is built from 14 residues. Losses at the gene ends were 4 bases for V and 2 bases for J; bases not matched to a gene: 4. Germline V lookup: CDR1 DFQATT, CDR2 SNEGSKA (reference sequence). Here the CDR3 reads CSANRDYNTGELFF. The CDR3 DNA sequence: TGCAGTGCTAACCGGGACTACAACACCGGGGAGCTGTTTTTT.

The V gene is TRBV5-1, the J gene TRBJ1-1; 7 positions match TRBD1. In germline, CDR1 is SGHRS, CDR2 YFSETQ. The CDR3 is made up of 18 amino acids. The junction had 16 bases not matched to a gene; V was cut back by 5 bases and J by 0 bases. The CDR3 spells CASSFTLGQPGVNTEAFF. CDR3 DNA: TGCGCCAGCAGTTTTACACTGGGACAGCCTGGCGTGAACACTGAAGCTTTCTTT.

This clonotype occurred many times. J is TRBJ1-5 and V is TRBV12-3 or TRBV12-4; possibly TRBD1 for D (5 bases). V was trimmed by 1 base and J by 6 bases, leaving 13 bases between them. The CDR3 sequence is 15 residues long. CDR3 DNA sequence: TGTGCCAGCAGTTTAGGCGGGGCGATTCGTCAGCCCCAGCATTTT. Its protein product is CASSLGGAIRQPQHF.

This clonotype has a count of ten or more. CDR3 in DNA: TGTGCCAGCAGCTTAGAGAGGCGGAGTGGCTACACCTTC. As protein: CASSLERRSGYTF. The chain combines TRBV7-2 with TRBJ1-2, with D uncertain. Germline lookup yields CDR1 SGHTA and CDR2 FQGNSA. This CDR3 is built from 13 residues. The V end lost 1 base, the J end lost 7 bases, and 10 bases lay between the germline ends.

The rearrangement uses TRBV20-1 and TRBJ2-5, with 10 nucleotides matching TRBD2. Losses at the gene ends were 6 bases for V and 9 bases for J; bases not matched to a gene: 13. This CDR3 region has 14 residues. Per germline, CDR1 DFQATT and CDR2 SNEGSKA (reference sequence). CDR3 bases: TGCAGTGCCTCCCTAGCGGGGGCTGGGGGGGCCCAGTACTTC. Translating it yields CSASLAGAGGAQYF.

With regard to this clonotype: A clone one base away is much larger, so this may be a read error. The chain has TRBV12-3 or TRBV12-4 and TRBJ2-2, with D possibly being TRBD1 (6 bases). V was cut by 6 bases and J by 5 bases, with 19 bases left in between. This CDR3 comprises 16 residues. Written as DNA, the CDR3 is TGTGCCAGCAGCAGGGGACATGGTCAGGGGACCGGGGAGCTGTTTTTT. It encodes CASSRGHGQGTGELFF.

At least ten counts were recorded for this clonotype. The chain couples TRBV5-1 to TRBJ2-1; maybe TRBD2 (5 bases). The CDR3 is 16 residues long. The V and J ends lost 0 bases and 0 bases respectively, with 10 bases between them. Germline V CDR1 and CDR2: SGHRS, YFSETQ. The CDR3 reads CASSLGLLNSYNEQFF. The CDR3 bases are TGCGCCAGCAGCTTGGGACTACTCAACTCCTACAATGAGCAGTTCTTC.

The chain uses TRBV7-2 and TRBJ2-5; D is perhaps TRBD1 or TRBD2 (5 bases each). The CDR3 has 16 amino acids. Germline V gene data show CDR1 as SGHTA and CDR2 as FQGNSA. Trimming removed 5 bases at V and 7 bases at J, with 23 bases between. This CDR3 is CASSVTTGTYLGTQYF. The CDR3 DNA is TGTGCCAGCAGCGTCACCACCGGGACCTACCTTGGGACCCAGTACTTC. Full variable domain (rest looked up from reference TRBV7-2 and TRBJ2-5): GAGVSQSPSNKVTEKGKDVELRCDPISGHTALYWYRQSLGQGLEFLIYFQGNSAPDKSGLPSDRFSAERTGGSVSTLTIQRTQQEDSAVYLCASSVTTGTYLGTQYFGPGTRLLVL.

Ten or more counts support this clonotype. The genes are TRBV10-3 and TRBJ2-5, with TRBD2 matching 8 bases. Trimming cost V 0 bases and J 1 base; bases outside gene matches: 4. Germline CDR1 and CDR2: ENHRY and SYGVKD. The CDR3 loop spans 16 amino acids. The CDR3 sequence is CAISESGAGVQETQYF. The CDR3 DNA follows: TGTGCCATCAGTGAGTCTGGAGCGGGAGTCCAAGAGACCCAGTACTTC.

This clonotype was observed many times. The chain links TRBV7-2 to TRBJ2-3, with D possibly TRBD2 on 5 matching bases. V was shortened by 5 bases and J by 8 bases, with 11 bases between the two germline ends. The germline V gene encodes CDR1 SGHTA and CDR2 FQGNSA. There are 12 residues in the CDR3. The CDR3, as DNA: TGTGCCAGCAGCCTTTTTCGGGGTACGCAGTATTTT. As protein: CASSLFRGTQYF. Complete variable domain (other parts from reference TRBV7-2 and TRBJ2-3): GAGVSQSPSNKVTEKGKDVELRCDPISGHTALYWYRQSLGQGLEFLIYFQGNSAPDKSGLPSDRFSAERTGGSVSTLTIQRTQQEDSAVYLCASSLFRGTQYFGPGTRLTVL.

This clonotype was observed many times. The CDR3 sequence: CSVDRGAGELFF. The CDR3 DNA sequence: TGCAGCGTGGACAGGGGTGCCGGGGAGCTGTTTTTT. V is TRBV29-1 and J is TRBJ2-2; TRBD1 aligns across 9 bases. With V trimmed by 6 bases and J by 6 bases, 2 bases remained unmatched. The length of the CDR3 is 12 residues. CDR1 SQVTM and CDR2 ANQGSEA come from the germline V gene.

The chain uses TRBV6-6 and TRBJ1-5, with 8 bases lining up with TRBD1. With 2 bases clipped from V and 4 bases from J, the junction kept 7 bases outside the gene matches. The CDR3 contains 16 residues. CDR1 is MNHNY and CDR2 is SVGAGI in the germline V gene (reference sequence). The CDR3 coding sequence is TGTGCCAGCAGTTACGGGCCCGACAGGGGAAATCAGCCCCAGCATTTT. The encoded protein is CASSYGPDRGNQPQHF.

The chain combines TRBV11-2 with TRBJ2-5, with D tentatively TRBD2 (7 bases). CDR3 length: 17 residues. V dropped 5 bases and J dropped 2 bases, with 21 bases sitting between them. In germline, CDR1 is SGHAT, CDR2 FQNNGV. CDR3 in DNA: TGTGCCAGCAGCCCCCGGGGGGCCATGAACGATCAAGAGACCCAGTACTTC. It translates to CASSPRGAMNDQETQYF.

This chain links TRBV5-1 with TRBJ2-5, with TRBD2 matching over 12 bases. The CDR3 spans 14 residues. Germline CDR1 and CDR2: SGHRS and YFSETQ. V trimming: 4 bases; J trimming: 3 bases; junction bases outside the gene matches: 1. The DNA for the CDR3 is TGCGCCAGCAGCCGGACTAGCGGGGAAGAGACCCAGTACTTC. Its protein product is CASSRTSGEETQYF.

This clonotype has a count of ten or more. This chain uses TRBV7-2 with TRBJ2-4, with D tentatively TRBD1 or TRBD2 (5 bases each). Germline V gene lookup returns CDR1 SGHTA and CDR2 FQGNSA. Trimming left V 5 bases short and J 11 bases short, with 22 bases between. The CDR3 is 15 residues long. The CDR3 DNA reads TGTGCCAGCAGCACAACCGGGACGTCTGGTGGTGTTCAGTACTTC. As protein: CASSTTGTSGGVQYF.

This clonotype came up many times. The V and J genes are TRBV20-1 and TRBJ1-2; no definite D call. V was cut by 6 bases and J by 4 bases, with 27 bases left in between. This CDR3 spans 17 amino acids. The V gene's germline CDR1 is DFQATT and CDR2 SNEGSKA (reference sequence). The DNA for the CDR3 is TGCAGTGCCCCAGCGGGCCTTGACCGTTCGACCCTCTATGGCTACACCTTC. Translation gives CSAPAGLDRSTLYGYTF.

This clonotype was seen many times. A much larger clone lies a single base off, so this may be a read error. V is TRBV5-1 and J is TRBJ1-1; no clear D gene. Per the germline V gene, CDR1 is SGHRS and CDR2 is YFSETQ. There are 14 residues in the CDR3. With 0 bases removed from V and 1 base from J, the gap between germline ends came to 7 bases. CDR3 protein: CASSLAGENTEAFF. CDR3 DNA sequence: TGCGCCAGCAGCTTGGCCGGGGAGAACACTGAAGCTTTCTTT.